This T cell receptor (beta chain) originates from a study of T cells in Graves' hyperthyroidism and ophthalmopathy. Study at large: Sampling of peripheral blood happened at initial diagnosis, prior to any treatment.

Amplification of TCR beta CDR3 regions was performed using RNA transcripts as template. First-round RT-PCR targeting the TCR CDR3 was performed with the HTBI primer set. One entry per CDR3 protein results from TCRdb running MiXCR on the multiplex PCR reads. The data contain under 450,000 distinct CDR3 sequences, about 15% of them seen just once; the ten biggest clones take up roughly 8%. These patients, aged 18 to 65, had recently diagnosed hyperthyroidism lasting under 2 months. The CDR3 has 13 residues. The germline CDR1 and CDR2 sequences are SGHDN and FVKESK. Trimming stripped 3 bases from V and 6 bases from J, with 6 bases between.

Sequencing was carried out using blood. The chain recombines TRBV14 with TRBJ1-6; no definite D call. This clonotype originated in a woman aged 18 to 35 with Graves' hyperthyroidism. This CDR3 reads CASSQNSNSPLHF. DNA for the CDR3: TGTGCCAGCAGCCAGAACAGTAATTCACCCCTCCACTTT.